This TCR beta chain derives from a study of T cell responses to AZD1222 COVID-19 vaccine. Study-level findings and limits: Only five to seven AZD1222 recipients tested seropositive at baseline.

Turning to this clone: The target antigen is unknown.

Measured with immunoSEQ multiplex PCR; TCRdb has only the in-frame clones, and not every one. Of 130,000 to 150,000 clones in the sample, 70% to 90% were seen once. Germline V gene data show CDR1 as SGHTA and CDR2 as FQGNSA. Trimming left V 4 bases short and J 2 bases short, with 15 bases between. The CDR3 is 16 amino acids. This chain joins TRBV7-2 and TRBJ2-4, with TRBD1 as a possible D gene (6 bases). Specimen: peripheral blood, collected on day 0 of AZD1222 vaccination. The receptor was derived from an adult in good health. CDR3 loop: CASSSGTPPSKNIQYF. The CDR3 DNA is TGTGCCAGCAGCTCCGGGACACCCCCTTCCAAAAACATTCAGTACTTC.